These 3 T cell receptor beta chains were sequenced from one sample in a study of technical replicates of blood from a few donors. Repertoires were generated with immunoSEQ multiplex PCR, while TCRdb's copy carries only in-frame clones and drops some. The sample holds 8,000 to 10,000 clones, roughly 89% seen once. The source material was PBMCs. The receptors derive from a human donor in good health.

This sequence joins TRBV5-6 and TRBJ1-5; the match to TRBD1 covers 7 bases. The CDR3 consists of 14 residues. Germline values: CDR1 SGHDT, CDR2 YYEEEE. The J segment lost 7 bases and the V segment lost 3 bases, leaving 7 bases of the junction unmatched. As DNA, the CDR3 is TGTGCCAGCAGCTCAAGACAGGGATCGCAGCCCCAGCATTTT. Amino acid sequence: CASSSRQGSQPQHF.

The rearrangement uses TRBV28 and TRBJ2-1, with 10 nucleotides matching TRBD2. V shed 5 bases and J 5 bases; nucleotides not matched to a gene: 9. CDR1 and CDR2 from the germline V gene are MDHEN and SYDVKM. The CDR3 spans 16 residues. CDR3 in amino acids: CASSASSGSADNEQFF. DNA of the CDR3: TGTGCCAGCAGTGCCTCTAGCGGGAGTGCGGACAATGAGCAGTTCTTC.

The chain joins TRBV7-2 to TRBJ2-2, with 9 bases that match TRBD1. Germline CDR1 reads SGHTA; CDR2 reads FQGNSA. This CDR3 spans 16 amino acids. Trimming removed 0 bases from V and 2 bases from J; junction bases left unmatched: 1. CDR3 in DNA: TGTGCCAGCAGCTTAGCGGGACAGGGTAACACCGGGGAGCTGTTTTTT. Protein sequence: CASSLAGQGNTGELFF. The full variable domain, in which reference TRBV7-2 and TRBJ2-2 provide the parts outside the CDR3, is GAGVSQSPSNKVTEKGKDVELRCDPISGHTALYWYRQSLGQGLEFLIYFQGNSAPDKSGLPSDRFSAERTGGSVSTLTIQRTQQEDSAVYLCASSLAGQGNTGELFFGEGSRLTVL.